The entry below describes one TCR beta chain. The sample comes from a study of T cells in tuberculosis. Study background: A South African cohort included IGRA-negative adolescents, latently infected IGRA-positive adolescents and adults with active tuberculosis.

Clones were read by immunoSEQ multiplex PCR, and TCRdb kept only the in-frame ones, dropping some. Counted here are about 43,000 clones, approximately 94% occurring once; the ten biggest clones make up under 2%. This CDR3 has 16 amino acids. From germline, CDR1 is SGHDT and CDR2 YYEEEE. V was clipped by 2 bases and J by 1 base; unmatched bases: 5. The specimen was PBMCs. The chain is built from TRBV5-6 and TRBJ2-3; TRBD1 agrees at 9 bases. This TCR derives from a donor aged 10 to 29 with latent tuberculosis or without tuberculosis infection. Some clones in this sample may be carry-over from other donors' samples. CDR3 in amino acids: CASSFGTGRGTDTQYF. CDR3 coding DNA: TGTGCCAGCAGCTTCGGGACAGGGAGGGGCACAGATACGCAGTATTTT.